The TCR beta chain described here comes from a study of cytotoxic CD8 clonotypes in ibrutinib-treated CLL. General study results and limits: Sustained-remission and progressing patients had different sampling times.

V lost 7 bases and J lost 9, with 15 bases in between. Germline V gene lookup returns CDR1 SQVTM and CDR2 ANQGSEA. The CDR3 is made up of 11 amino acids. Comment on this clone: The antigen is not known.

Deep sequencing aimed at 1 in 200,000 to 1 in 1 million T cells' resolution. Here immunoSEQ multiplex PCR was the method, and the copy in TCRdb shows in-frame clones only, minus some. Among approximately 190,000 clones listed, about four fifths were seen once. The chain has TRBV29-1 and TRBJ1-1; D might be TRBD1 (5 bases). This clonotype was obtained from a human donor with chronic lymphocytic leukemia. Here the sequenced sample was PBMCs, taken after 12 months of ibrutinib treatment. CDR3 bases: TGCAGCGCAAAGGAGGGACGCCAAGCTTTCTTT. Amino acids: CSAKEGRQAFF.